Listed here are 9 T cell receptor beta chains from one sample, sequenced in a study of blood T cells in healthy people across ages. It was with a sample-barcoded 5' primer and a J-beta primer mix that a second PCR of about 6 to 12 cycles was run. TCRdb reanalysed the 5' RACE reads using MiXCR and keeps one entry per CDR3 protein. The sample consists of about 780,000 distinct CDR3 sequences, 35% to 50% of them appearing once. The source material was blood. These receptors all stem from an elderly man in good health.

CDR3 loop: CASSLIALDRRTYNEQFF. Written as DNA, the CDR3 is TGTGCCAGCAGTTTAATCGCCCTAGACAGGAGGACGTACAATGAGCAGTTCTTC. This chain connects TRBV12-3 or TRBV12-4 to TRBJ2-1, with D possibly matching TRBD1 (6 bases). This CDR3 has 18 residues. V lost 2 bases and J lost 4, with 21 bases in between.

This clonotype occurred a few times. The V call is TRBV6-2 or TRBV6-3, the J call TRBJ2-1; TRBD2 aligns across 7 bases. V was pared by 2 bases and J by 7 bases, with 23 bases of the junction left unmatched. Per germline, CDR1 MNHEY and CDR2 SVGEGT. The CDR3 consists of 20 residues. The CDR3 DNA sequence: TGTGCCAGCAGTTACGACATCTCTAGCGGAGCGAGTATCAACCTTAATGAGCAGTTCTTC. This translates into CASSYDISSGASINLNEQFF.

The V gene is TRBV4-1, the J gene TRBJ2-5; 11 bases line up with TRBD2. The CDR3 runs 18 residues. The V and J ends lost 4 bases and 1 base, in that order; junction bases with no gene match: 11. Germline lookup yields CDR1 MGHRA and CDR2 YSYEKL. The CDR3 DNA reads TGCGCCAGCAGCCTCGCGACCGGGACTAGCGGACCCCAAGAGACCCAGTACTTC. It is translated as CASSLATGTSGPQETQYF.

V gene TRBV12-3 or TRBV12-4 combines with J gene TRBJ1-6, with no clear D. The CDR3 runs to 14 residues. V was cut by 1 base and J by 0 bases, with 1 base left in between. CDR3 in DNA: TGTGCCAGCAGTTTAGTCTCCTATAATTCACCCCTCCACTTT. It codes for CASSLVSYNSPLHF.

This clonotype turned up a few times. The chain recombines TRBV12-3 or TRBV12-4 with TRBJ2-7; possible D gene TRBD2, 6 bases. This CDR3 comprises 17 residues. Trimming took 3 bases from V and 4 from J, leaving 22 bases between them. The DNA for the CDR3 is TGTGCCAGCAGTTTTCTATTTGGGGCTAGCGCTTGGTACGAGCAGTACTTC. The encoded protein is CASSFLFGASAWYEQYF.

The chain employs TRBV5-1 and TRBJ2-4; TRBD1 might be the D (6 bases). The end of the DNA is better explained by TRBJ2-7, so the J call may be wrong. From germline, CDR1 is SGHRS and CDR2 YFSETQ. The CDR3 runs 13 residues. The CDR3 loop is CASSRDRHYEQYF. The CDR3, as DNA: TGCGCCAGCAGCCGAGACAGGCACTACGAGCAGTACTTC.

V gene TRBV12-3 or TRBV12-4 combines with J gene TRBJ2-7; no reliable D call. Trimming removed 4 bases from V and 4 bases from J, with 14 bases in between. The CDR3 covers 14 residues. The CDR3 region is CASSSSLAQYEQYF. The CDR3 nucleotides are TGTGCCAGCAGTTCCAGCTTGGCACAGTACGAGCAGTACTTC.

The rearrangement joins TRBV13 to TRBJ2-7; 14 bases agree with TRBD2. The CDR3 has 17 amino acids. Trimming at V came to 2 bases and at J to 2 bases, leaving 5 bases not matched to a gene. Germline CDR1 is PRHDT and CDR2 is FYEKMQ (reference sequence). DNA of the CDR3: TGTGCCAGCAGCTTATGGGGGACTAGCGGGGGCGCCTACGAGCAGTACTTC. It is translated as CASSLWGTSGGAYEQYF.

This clonotype was seen at least ten times. CDR3 loop: CSATRLAGFDEQYF. CDR3 coding DNA: TGCAGTGCTACCAGACTAGCGGGATTCGACGAGCAGTACTTC. The chain couples TRBV20-1 to TRBJ2-7; 11 bases agree with TRBD2. This CDR3 spans 14 amino acids. CDR1 is DFQATT and CDR2 is SNEGSKA in the germline V gene (reference sequence). The V segment lost 4 bases and the J segment 5 bases; nucleotides outside the gene matches: 7.